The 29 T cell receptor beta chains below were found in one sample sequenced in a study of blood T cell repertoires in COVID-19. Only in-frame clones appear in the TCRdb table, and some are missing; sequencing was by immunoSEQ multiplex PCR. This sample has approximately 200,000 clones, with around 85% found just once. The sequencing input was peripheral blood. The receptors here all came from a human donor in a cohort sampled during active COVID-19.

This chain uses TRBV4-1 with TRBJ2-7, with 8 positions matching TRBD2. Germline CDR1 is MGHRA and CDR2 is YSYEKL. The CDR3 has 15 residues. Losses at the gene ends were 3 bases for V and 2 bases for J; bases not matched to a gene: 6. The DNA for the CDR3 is TGCGCCAGCAGCCATCCCCCGGGGGGGACCTACGAGCAGTACTTC. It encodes CASSHPPGGTYEQYF.

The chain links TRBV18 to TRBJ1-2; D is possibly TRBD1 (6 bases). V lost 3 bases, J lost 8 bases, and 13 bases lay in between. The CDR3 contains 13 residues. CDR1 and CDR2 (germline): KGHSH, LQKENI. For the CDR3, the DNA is TGTGCCAGCTCACCCTCGGACAGAAGCGGCTACACCTTC. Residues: CASSPSDRSGYTF.

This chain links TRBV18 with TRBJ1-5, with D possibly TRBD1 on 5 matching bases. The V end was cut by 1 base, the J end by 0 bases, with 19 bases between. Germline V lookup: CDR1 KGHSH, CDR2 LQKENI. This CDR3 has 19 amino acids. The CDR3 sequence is CASSPRGRAQVNSNQPQHF. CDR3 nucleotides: TGTGCCAGCTCACCACGGGGCAGGGCCCAGGTGAATAGCAATCAGCCCCAGCATTTT.

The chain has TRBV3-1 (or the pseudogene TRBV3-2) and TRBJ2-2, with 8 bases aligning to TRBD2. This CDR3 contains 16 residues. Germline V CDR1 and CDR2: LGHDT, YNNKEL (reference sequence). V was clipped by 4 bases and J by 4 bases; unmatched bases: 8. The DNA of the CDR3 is TGTGCCAGCAGCCGCCCGTCAGCGGGGGTCACCGGGGAGCTGTTTTTT. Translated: CASSRPSAGVTGELFF.

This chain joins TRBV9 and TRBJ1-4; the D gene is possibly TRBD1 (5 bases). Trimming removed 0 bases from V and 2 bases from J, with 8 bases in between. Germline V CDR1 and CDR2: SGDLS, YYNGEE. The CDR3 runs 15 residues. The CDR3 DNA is TGTGCCAGCAGCGTAGAGGGGCGCACTAATGAAAAACTGTTTTTT. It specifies CASSVEGRTNEKLFF.

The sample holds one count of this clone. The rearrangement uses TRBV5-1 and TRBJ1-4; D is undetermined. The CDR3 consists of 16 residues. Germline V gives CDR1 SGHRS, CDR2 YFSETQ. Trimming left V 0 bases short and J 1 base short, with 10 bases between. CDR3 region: CASSLGLGETNEKLFF. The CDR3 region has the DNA TGCGCCAGCAGCTTGGGACTCGGAGAAACTAATGAAAAACTGTTTTTT.

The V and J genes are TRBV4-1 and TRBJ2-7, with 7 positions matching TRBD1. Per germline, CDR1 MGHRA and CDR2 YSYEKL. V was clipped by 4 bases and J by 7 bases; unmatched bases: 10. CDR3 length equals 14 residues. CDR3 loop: CASSRQQQGLEQYF. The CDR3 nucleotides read TGCGCCAGCAGCCGCCAACAACAGGGGCTAGAGCAGTACTTC.

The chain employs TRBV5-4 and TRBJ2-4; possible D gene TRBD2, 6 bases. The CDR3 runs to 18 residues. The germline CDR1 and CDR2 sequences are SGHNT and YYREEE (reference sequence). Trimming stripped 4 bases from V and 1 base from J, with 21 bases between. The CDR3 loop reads CASSGTDSGRPAKNIQYF. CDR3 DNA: TGTGCCAGCAGCGGAACTGACTCTGGGAGGCCGGCCAAAAACATTCAGTACTTC. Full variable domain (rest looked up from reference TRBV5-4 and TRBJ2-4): ETGVTQSPTHLIKTRGQQVTLRCSSQSGHNTVSWYQQALGQGPQFIFQYYREEENGRGNFPPRFSGLQFPNYSSELNVNALELDDSALYLCASSGTDSGRPAKNIQYFGAGTRLSVL.

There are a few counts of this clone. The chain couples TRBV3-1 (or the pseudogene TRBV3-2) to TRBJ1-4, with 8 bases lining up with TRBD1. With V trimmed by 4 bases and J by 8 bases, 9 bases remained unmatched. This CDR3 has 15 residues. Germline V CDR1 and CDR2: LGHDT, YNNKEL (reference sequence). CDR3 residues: CASSPYRGGGEKLFF. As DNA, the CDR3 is TGTGCCAGCAGCCCCTACAGGGGGGGTGGAGAAAAACTGTTTTTT.

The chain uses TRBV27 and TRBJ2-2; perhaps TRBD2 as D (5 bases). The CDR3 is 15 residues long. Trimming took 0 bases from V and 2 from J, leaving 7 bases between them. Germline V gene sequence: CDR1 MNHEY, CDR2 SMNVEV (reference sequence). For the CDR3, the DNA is TGTGCCAGCAGTTTATCTTGGACTAACACCGGGGAGCTGTTTTTT. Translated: CASSLSWTNTGELFF.

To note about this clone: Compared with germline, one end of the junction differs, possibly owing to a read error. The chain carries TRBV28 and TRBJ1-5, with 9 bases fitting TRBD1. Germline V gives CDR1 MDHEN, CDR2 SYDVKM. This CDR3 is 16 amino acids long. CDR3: CASSFFLDRGNQPQHF. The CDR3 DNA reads TGTGCCAGCAGTTTTTTTTTGGACAGGGGCAACCAGCCCCAGCATTTT.

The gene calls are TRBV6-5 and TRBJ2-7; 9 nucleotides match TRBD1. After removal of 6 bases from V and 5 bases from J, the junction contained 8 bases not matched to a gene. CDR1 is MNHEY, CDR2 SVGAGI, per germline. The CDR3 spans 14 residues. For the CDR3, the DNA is TGTGCCAGCAGGGGGGGACAGGGCGGCAACGAGCAGTACTTC. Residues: CASRGGQGGNEQYF.

The CDR3 nucleotides read TGTGCCAGCAACGCCCCGACTAGGAATAGCGGTGCCTACAATGAGCAGTTCTTC. It is translated as CASNAPTRNSGAYNEQFF. The V and J genes are TRBV5-5 and TRBJ2-1; weak D call: TRBD2 (6 bases). V lost 6 bases, J lost 2 bases, and 24 bases lay in between. This CDR3 spans 18 amino acids. Germline assignment: CDR1 SGHKS and CDR2 YYEKEE (reference sequence).

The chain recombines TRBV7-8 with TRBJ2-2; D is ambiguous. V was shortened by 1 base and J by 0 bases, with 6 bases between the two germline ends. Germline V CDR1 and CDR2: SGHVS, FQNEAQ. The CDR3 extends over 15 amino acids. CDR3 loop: CASSLGLPNTGELFF. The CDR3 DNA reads TGTGCCAGCAGCTTAGGACTTCCGAACACCGGGGAGCTGTTTTTT.

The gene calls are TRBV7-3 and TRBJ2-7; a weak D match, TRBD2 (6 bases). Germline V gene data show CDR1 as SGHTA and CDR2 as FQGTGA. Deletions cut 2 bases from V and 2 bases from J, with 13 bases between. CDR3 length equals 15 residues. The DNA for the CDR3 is TGTGCCAGCAGCTTAGGGGGGACCTCAACCTACGAGCAGTACTTC. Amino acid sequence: CASSLGGTSTYEQYF.

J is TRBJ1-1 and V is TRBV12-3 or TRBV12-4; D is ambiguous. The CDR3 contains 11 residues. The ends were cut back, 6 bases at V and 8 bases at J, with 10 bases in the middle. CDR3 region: CASSPNKEAFF. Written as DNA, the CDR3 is TGTGCCAGCAGCCCAAACAAAGAAGCTTTCTTT.

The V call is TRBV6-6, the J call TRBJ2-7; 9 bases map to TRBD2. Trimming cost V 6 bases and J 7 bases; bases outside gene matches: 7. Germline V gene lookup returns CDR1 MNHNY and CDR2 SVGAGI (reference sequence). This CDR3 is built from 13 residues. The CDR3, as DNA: TGTGCCAGCAGCCCCGGGCTAGCGGGAGAGCAGTACTTC. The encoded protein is CASSPGLAGEQYF.

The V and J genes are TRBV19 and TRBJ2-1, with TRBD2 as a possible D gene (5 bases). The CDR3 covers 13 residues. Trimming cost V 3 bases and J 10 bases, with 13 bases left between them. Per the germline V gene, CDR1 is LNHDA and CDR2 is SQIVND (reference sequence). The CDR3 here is CASSMRAAGEQFF. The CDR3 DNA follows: TGTGCCAGTAGTATGCGGGCCGCTGGCGAGCAGTTCTTC. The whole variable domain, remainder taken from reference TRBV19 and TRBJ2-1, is DGGITQSPKYLFRKEGQNVTLSCEQNLNHDAMYWYRQDPGQGLRLIYYSQIVNDFQKGDIAEGYSVSREKKESFPLTVTSAQKNPTAFYLCASSMRAAGEQFFGPGTRLTVL.

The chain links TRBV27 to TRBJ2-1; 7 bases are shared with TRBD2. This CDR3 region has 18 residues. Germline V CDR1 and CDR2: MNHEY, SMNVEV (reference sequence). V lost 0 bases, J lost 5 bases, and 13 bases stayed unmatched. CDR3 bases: TGTGCCAGCAGTTTATCAAACCGAGGGGCGGGAGCAGACAATGAGCAGTTCTTC. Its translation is CASSLSNRGAGADNEQFF.

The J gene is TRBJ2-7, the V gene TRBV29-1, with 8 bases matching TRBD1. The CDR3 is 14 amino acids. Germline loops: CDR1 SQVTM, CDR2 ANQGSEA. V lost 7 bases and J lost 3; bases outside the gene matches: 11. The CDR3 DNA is TGCAGCGCCGCCGGGACAGGAGGAAACTACGAGCAGTACTTC. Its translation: CSAAGTGGNYEQYF.

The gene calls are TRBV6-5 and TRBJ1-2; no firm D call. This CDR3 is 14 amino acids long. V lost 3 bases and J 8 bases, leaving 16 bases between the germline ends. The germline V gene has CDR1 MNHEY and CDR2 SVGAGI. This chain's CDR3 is CASSYVGPAGGYTF. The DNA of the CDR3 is TGTGCCAGCAGTTATGTCGGGCCCGCGGGGGGCTACACCTTC.

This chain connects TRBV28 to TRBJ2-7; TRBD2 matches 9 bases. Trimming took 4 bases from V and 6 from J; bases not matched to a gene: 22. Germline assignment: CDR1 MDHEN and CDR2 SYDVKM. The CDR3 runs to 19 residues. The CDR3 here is CASSYYYPSSGTSRGEQYF. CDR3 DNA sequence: TGTGCCAGCAGTTATTATTACCCTTCATCCGGGACTAGCAGAGGCGAGCAGTACTTC.

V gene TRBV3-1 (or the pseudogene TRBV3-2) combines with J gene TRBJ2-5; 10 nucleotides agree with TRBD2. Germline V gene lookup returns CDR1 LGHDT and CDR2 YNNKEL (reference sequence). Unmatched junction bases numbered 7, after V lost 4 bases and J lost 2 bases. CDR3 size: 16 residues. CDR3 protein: CASSPLAGVCQETQYF. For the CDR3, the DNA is TGTGCCAGCAGCCCCCTAGCGGGAGTATGTCAAGAGACCCAGTACTTC.

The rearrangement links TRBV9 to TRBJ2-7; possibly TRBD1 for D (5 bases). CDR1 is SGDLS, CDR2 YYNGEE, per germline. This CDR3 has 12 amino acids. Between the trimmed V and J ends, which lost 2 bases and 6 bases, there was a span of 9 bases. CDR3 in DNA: TGTGCCAGCAGCGTCACAGGTGGCGAGCAGTACTTC. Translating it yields CASSVTGGEQYF.

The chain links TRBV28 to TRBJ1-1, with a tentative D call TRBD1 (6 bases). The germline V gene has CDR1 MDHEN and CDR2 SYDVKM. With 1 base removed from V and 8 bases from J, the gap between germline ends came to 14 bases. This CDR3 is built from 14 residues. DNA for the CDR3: TGTGCCAGCAGTTTATTGAGGGGGATGAAAGAAGCTTTCTTT. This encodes CASSLLRGMKEAFF.

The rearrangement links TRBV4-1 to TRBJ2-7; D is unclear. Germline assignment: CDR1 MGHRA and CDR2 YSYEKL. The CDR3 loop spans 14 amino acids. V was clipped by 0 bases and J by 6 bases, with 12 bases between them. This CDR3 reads CASSQDRWSGEQYF. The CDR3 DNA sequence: TGCGCCAGCAGCCAAGATCGATGGTCGGGCGAGCAGTACTTC.

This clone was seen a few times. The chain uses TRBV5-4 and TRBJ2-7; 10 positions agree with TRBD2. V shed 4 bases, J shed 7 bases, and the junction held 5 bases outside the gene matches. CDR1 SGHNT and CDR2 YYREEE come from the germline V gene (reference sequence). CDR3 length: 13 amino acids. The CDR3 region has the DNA TGTGCCAGCAGCCCGGGACTAGCGCGGGAGCAGTACTTC. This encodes CASSPGLAREQYF.

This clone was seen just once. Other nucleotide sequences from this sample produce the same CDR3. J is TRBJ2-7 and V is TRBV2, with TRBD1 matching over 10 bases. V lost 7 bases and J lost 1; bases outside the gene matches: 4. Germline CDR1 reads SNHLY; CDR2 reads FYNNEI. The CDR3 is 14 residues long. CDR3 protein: CASTRTGGSYEQYF. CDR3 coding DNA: TGTGCCAGCACCCGGACAGGGGGTTCCTACGAGCAGTACTTC. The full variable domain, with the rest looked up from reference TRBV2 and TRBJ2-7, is EPEVTQTPSHQVTQMGQEVILRCVPISNHLYFYWYRQILGQKVEFLVSFYNNEISEKSEIFDDQFSVERPDGSNFTLKIRSTKLEDSAMYFCASTRTGGSYEQYFGPGTRLTVT.

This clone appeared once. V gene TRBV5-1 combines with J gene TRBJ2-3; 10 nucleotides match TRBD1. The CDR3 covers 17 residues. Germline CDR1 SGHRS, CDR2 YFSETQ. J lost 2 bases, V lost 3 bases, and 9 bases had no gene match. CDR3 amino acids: CASSSPRTGGNTDTQYF. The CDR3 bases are TGCGCCAGCAGCTCGCCCCGGACAGGGGGTAACACAGATACGCAGTATTTT.